This T cell receptor beta chain was sequenced in a study of tumor-infiltrating lymphocytes in primary liver carcinoma. Turning to the study itself: Subjects consisted of male and female patients aged 30 to 69 years.

Overall study findings and caveats: In tumor-adjacent and tumor-blood pairs, overlap was lower than in tumor region pairs. The proportion of top clones found throughout all five tumor regions was only about 7-24%.

A word on this clonotype: Its antigen is not known. The junction departs from the called germline gene at one end, perhaps through a read error.

Germline V gene data show CDR1 as MNHEY and CDR2 as SVGAGI. The CDR3 runs to 15 residues. Each 20-30 mg portion of unsorted bulk tissue served as the source for co-extraction of RNA and DNA. Priming with a constant-region primer yielded TCR beta cDNA from approximately 500 ng total RNA. The TCR beta library was amplified through three nested multiplex PCR rounds in a modified ARM-PCR procedure. Amplification in the first two PCR rounds was performed using TRBV1-TRBV30 forward primers and a C-beta reverse primer for approximately 10 cycles each. MiXCR, applied by TCRdb to the multiplex PCR reads, yields one record per CDR3 protein. This table has around 70,000 distinct CDR3 sequences, approximately 70% appearing once.

This TCR was sampled from a man aged 40-55 years with primary liver carcinoma and hepatitis B virus infection. Sequenced sample: liver tumor tissue from sampling region 4. Sample subset: tumor region T4, right-lateral pole. The rearrangement uses TRBV6-5 and TRBJ2-1; a weak D match, TRBD2 (5 bases). CDR3 sequence reads: CASSREGRPQETQFF. CDR3 nucleotide sequence: TGTGCGAGCAGTAGAGAGGGAAGGCCCCAAGAGACACAGTTCTTC.